This paragraph reports one T cell receptor beta chain. Antigen: not known. The sample comes from a study of blood T cells in healthy people across ages. Overall study context: About one barcoded beta molecule per two T cells was the capture yield of template switching. The study, taken as a whole, reports: Per million T cells, the diversity of TCR beta decreased roughly linearly as age advanced.

Per sample, a minimum of 6 million PBMCs were isolated. PCR was performed a second time for about 7 to 11 cycles using a sample-barcoded 5' primer and a J-beta primer mix. Every molecule of cDNA carried a tag from a template-switch adaptor with 12 random nucleotides. TCRdb re-called the 5' RACE reads with MiXCR, one entry per CDR3 protein. The sample has around 900,000 distinct CDR3 sequences, approximately 50% seen once; the top ten hold about a fifth. The V gene's germline CDR1 is LGHDT and CDR2 YNNKEL (reference sequence). CDR3 length: 12 residues. V lost 1 base, J lost 12 bases, and 13 bases lay in between.

The sequencing input was blood. The rearrangement links TRBV3-1 to TRBJ2-7; D not certain. The receptor was derived from a woman aged 60-75 years in good health. CDR3 nucleotide sequence: TGTGCCAGCAGCCAAGTTGGCGACATCTCGTACTTC. This encodes CASSQVGDISYF.